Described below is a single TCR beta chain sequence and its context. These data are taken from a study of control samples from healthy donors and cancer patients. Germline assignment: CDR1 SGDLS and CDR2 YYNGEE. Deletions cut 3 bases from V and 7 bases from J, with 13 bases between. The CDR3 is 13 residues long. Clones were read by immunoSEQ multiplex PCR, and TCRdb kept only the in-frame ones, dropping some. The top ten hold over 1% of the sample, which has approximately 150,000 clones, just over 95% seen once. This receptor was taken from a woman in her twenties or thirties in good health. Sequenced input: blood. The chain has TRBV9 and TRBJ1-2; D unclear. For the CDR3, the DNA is TGTGCCAGCAGCGATTACAGAGGCGGTGGCTACACCTTC. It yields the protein CASSDYRGGGYTF. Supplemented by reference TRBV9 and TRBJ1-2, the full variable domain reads DSGVTQTPKHLITATGQRVTLRCSPRSGDLSVYWYQQSLDQGLQFLIQYYNGEERAKGNILERFSAQQFPDLHSELNLSSLELGDSALYFCASSDYRGGGYTFGSGTRLTVV.